Listed below are T cell receptor beta chains from one sample, sequenced in a study of cytomegalovirus exposure and HLA in healthy donors. Sequencing used immunoSEQ multiplex PCR; TCRdb keeps in-frame clones, though not all of them. The sample comprises roughly 150,000 clones, more than 65% of which are singletons, and 4.5% to 6% rests with the top ten. The sequencing input was PBMCs. The receptors originated from a man under 40 in good health and CMV-seropositive. Each CDR3 is given with its conserved first and last residue. D genes are given only for firm matches. The size entry is marked missing in some rows and otherwise reads once, few, many or a size class.

cdr3_length: 16; j_call: TRBJ1-1; d_call: TRBD1; v_call: TRBV4-1; clone_size: NA; cdr3_nt: TGCGCCAGCAGCCAAGGTGGACAGGGGAAGAACACTGAAGCTTTCTTT; cdr3_aa: CASSQGGQGKNTEAFF
cdr3_length: 15; j_call: TRBJ2-2; d_call: TRBD1; v_call: TRBV6-1; clone_size: NA; cdr3_nt: TGTGCCAGCAGAAAGACAGGGATTGACACCGGGGAGCTGTTTTTT; cdr3_aa: CASRKTGIDTGELFF
cdr3_length: 15; j_call: TRBJ1-2; d_call: TRBD1; v_call: TRBV4-1; clone_size: NA; cdr3_nt: TGCGCCAGCAGCCACCCGGGACAGAAGGACTATGGCTACACCTTC; cdr3_aa: CASSHPGQKDYGYTF
cdr3_length: 13; j_call: TRBJ1-1; d_call: TRBD1; v_call: TRBV27; clone_size: NA; cdr3_nt: TGTGCCAGCAGTATCAGACAGGGACCGAAAGCTTTCTTT; cdr3_aa: CASSIRQGPKAFF
cdr3_length: 16; j_call: TRBJ2-7; d_call: TRBD2; v_call: TRBV7-6; clone_size: NA; cdr3_nt: TGTGCCAGCAGCTTAGTACTAGCGGGGCAGATGTACGAGCAGTACTTC; cdr3_aa: CASSLVLAGQMYEQYF
cdr3_length: 15; j_call: TRBJ2-7; d_call: TRBD1; v_call: TRBV4-1; clone_size: NA; cdr3_nt: TGCGCCAGCAGCCCTTGGACAGGGGACTTCTACGAGCAGTACTTC; cdr3_aa: CASSPWTGDFYEQYF
cdr3_length: 12; j_call: TRBJ1-1; d_call: NA; v_call: TRBV6-5; clone_size: NA; cdr3_nt: TGTGCCAGCATCTCCGGGGGGACTGAAGCTTTCTTT; cdr3_aa: CASISGGTEAFF
cdr3_length: 16; j_call: TRBJ2-7; d_call: NA; v_call: TRBV7-6; clone_size: NA; cdr3_nt: TGTGCCAGCAGCTTAGCGCAGGGGACTATTTCCTACGAGCAGTACTTC; cdr3_aa: CASSLAQGTISYEQYF
cdr3_length: 19; j_call: TRBJ1-4; d_call: TRBD1; v_call: TRBV5-8; clone_size: NA; cdr3_nt: TGTGCCAGCAGCCCTGCACTACCGGGACAGGGGCGGACTAATGAAAAACTGTTTTTT; cdr3_aa: CASSPALPGQGRTNEKLFF
cdr3_length: 15; j_call: TRBJ2-7; d_call: TRBD1; v_call: TRBV15; clone_size: once; cdr3_nt: TGTGCCACCAGCATCACCGGGACAGGGGTTATCGAGCAGTACTTC; cdr3_aa: CATSITGTGVIEQYF
cdr3_length: 15; j_call: TRBJ2-1; d_call: NA; v_call: TRBV27; clone_size: NA; cdr3_nt: TGTGCCAGCAGTTTAGATGGCGGGGAGGACAATGAGCAGTTCTTC; cdr3_aa: CASSLDGGEDNEQFF
cdr3_length: 14; j_call: TRBJ1-1; d_call: NA; v_call: TRBV19; clone_size: NA; cdr3_nt: TGTGCCAGTAGTATAGTACCAGGGTTACCTGAAGCTTTCTTT; cdr3_aa: CASSIVPGLPEAFF
cdr3_length: 15; j_call: TRBJ2-1; d_call: TRBD1; v_call: TRBV7-2; clone_size: NA; cdr3_nt: TGTGCCAGCAGCTTAGCCGGACAGGGCTACAATGAGCAGTTCTTC; cdr3_aa: CASSLAGQGYNEQFF
cdr3_length: 16; j_call: TRBJ2-1; d_call: NA; v_call: TRBV9; clone_size: NA; cdr3_nt: TGTGCCAGCAGCGCGTTTTTAGGACGGGGTAGTAATGAGCAGTTCTTC; cdr3_aa: CASSAFLGRGSNEQFF
cdr3_length: 16; j_call: TRBJ2-3; d_call: NA; v_call: TRBV9; clone_size: few; cdr3_nt: TGTGCCAGCAGCGTAGAAGCGGACTCTTTGTCGGATACGCAGTATTTT; cdr3_aa: CASSVEADSLSDTQYF
cdr3_length: 14; j_call: TRBJ2-5; d_call: NA; v_call: TRBV23-1; clone_size: once; cdr3_nt: TGCGCCAGCAGTCAACTGGGGGGCCAAGAGACCCAGTACTTC; cdr3_aa: CASSQLGGQETQYF
cdr3_length: 15; j_call: TRBJ2-1; d_call: NA; v_call: TRBV7-2; clone_size: NA; cdr3_nt: TGTGCCAGCAGCTTAGACGGGACACAATACAATGAGCAGTTCTTC; cdr3_aa: CASSLDGTQYNEQFF
cdr3_length: 16; j_call: TRBJ2-7; d_call: TRBD1; v_call: TRBV28; clone_size: once; cdr3_nt: TGTGCCAGCAGGCCCCCTCCGGGACAGGGAAGGAACGAGCAGTACTTC; cdr3_aa: CASRPPPGQGRNEQYF
cdr3_length: 14; j_call: TRBJ1-2; d_call: NA; v_call: TRBV30; clone_size: NA; cdr3_nt: TGTGCCTGGAGTGTACTGGGAGCTAACTATGGCTACACCTTC; cdr3_aa: CAWSVLGANYGYTF
cdr3_length: 17; j_call: TRBJ2-1; d_call: NA; v_call: TRBV11-3; clone_size: NA; cdr3_nt: TGTGCCAGCAGCCCTGATACAGGGAAACCATCCTACAATGAGCAGTTCTTC; cdr3_aa: CASSPDTGKPSYNEQFF
cdr3_length: 14; j_call: TRBJ2-7; d_call: TRBD1; v_call: TRBV28; clone_size: NA; cdr3_nt: TGTGCCAGCAGTTCCAGGGGGCAACCCTACGAGCAGTACTTC; cdr3_aa: CASSSRGQPYEQYF
cdr3_length: 13; j_call: TRBJ1-1; d_call: TRBD1; v_call: TRBV7-2; clone_size: NA; cdr3_nt: TGTGCCAGCAGCTACAGGGGAAGCACTGAAGCTTTCTTT; cdr3_aa: CASSYRGSTEAFF
cdr3_length: 18; j_call: TRBJ2-1; d_call: NA; v_call: TRBV27; clone_size: NA; cdr3_nt: TGTGCCAGCAGTTTATTTCGCATGGCAAACAGGGTCTACAATGAGCAGTTCTTC; cdr3_aa: CASSLFRMANRVYNEQFF
cdr3_length: 14; j_call: TRBJ1-5; d_call: NA; v_call: TRBV4-1; clone_size: NA; cdr3_nt: TGCGCCAGCAGCCAAGCTTTTGGCTGGCAGCCCCAGCATTTT; cdr3_aa: CASSQAFGWQPQHF
cdr3_length: 16; j_call: TRBJ1-2; d_call: NA; v_call: TRBV27; clone_size: NA; cdr3_nt: TGTGCCAGCAGTTCGATTGGGACAACGGGCTTCTATGGCTACACCTTC; cdr3_aa: CASSSIGTTGFYGYTF
cdr3_length: 12; j_call: TRBJ2-5; d_call: NA; v_call: TRBV7-9; clone_size: few; cdr3_nt: TGTGCCAGCAGCTTTATCCAAGAGACCCAGTACTTC; cdr3_aa: CASSFIQETQYF
cdr3_length: 14; j_call: TRBJ2-5; d_call: TRBD2; v_call: TRBV7-2; clone_size: NA; cdr3_nt: TGTGCCAGCAGCTTTTCTAGCGGGGGGGAGACCCAGTACTTC; cdr3_aa: CASSFSSGGETQYF
cdr3_length: 14; j_call: TRBJ2-7; d_call: NA; v_call: TRBV11-2; clone_size: NA; cdr3_nt: TGTGCCAGCAGCCCTAGTCCGGGTTTCGACGAGCAGTACTTC; cdr3_aa: CASSPSPGFDEQYF
cdr3_length: 14; j_call: TRBJ2-7; d_call: TRBD1; v_call: TRBV6-1; clone_size: NA; cdr3_nt: TGTGCCAGCAGAAGTTCCAGGGGGCCCTACGAGCAGTACTTC; cdr3_aa: CASRSSRGPYEQYF
cdr3_length: 15; j_call: TRBJ2-1; d_call: TRBD2; v_call: TRBV13; clone_size: NA; cdr3_nt: TGTGCCAGCAGCTTTACGGGAGGGCCCTCGGATGAGCAGTTCTTC; cdr3_aa: CASSFTGGPSDEQFF
cdr3_length: 12; j_call: TRBJ2-5; d_call: TRBD1; v_call: TRBV30; clone_size: NA; cdr3_nt: TGTGCCTCCCGGACAGGGCGGGAGACCCAGTACTTC; cdr3_aa: CASRTGRETQYF
cdr3_length: 14; j_call: TRBJ2-1; d_call: NA; v_call: TRBV6-1; clone_size: NA; cdr3_nt: TGTGCCAGCAGTGAAGCAGACGGGGGCAATGAGCAGTTCTTC; cdr3_aa: CASSEADGGNEQFF
cdr3_length: 14; j_call: TRBJ2-7; d_call: NA; v_call: TRBV7-2; clone_size: NA; cdr3_nt: TGTGCCAGCAGCTTAGGGGACTCAATCTACGAGCAGTACTTC; cdr3_aa: CASSLGDSIYEQYF
cdr3_length: 13; j_call: TRBJ2-7; d_call: NA; v_call: TRBV19; clone_size: NA; cdr3_nt: TGTGCCAGTAGTAGAACGGGGGCCTACGAGCAGTACTTC; cdr3_aa: CASSRTGAYEQYF
cdr3_length: 14; j_call: TRBJ2-2; d_call: NA; v_call: TRBV11-3; clone_size: NA; cdr3_nt: TGTGCCAGCAGCTTTACCGGGAAACCCGGGGAGCTGTTTTTT; cdr3_aa: CASSFTGKPGELFF
cdr3_length: 13; j_call: TRBJ2-1; d_call: NA; v_call: TRBV29-1; clone_size: NA; cdr3_nt: TGCAGCGTCCCCCGGGGGTCCTACAATGAGCAGTTCTTC; cdr3_aa: CSVPRGSYNEQFF
cdr3_length: 14; j_call: TRBJ2-1; d_call: NA; v_call: TRBV27; clone_size: NA; cdr3_nt: TGTGCCAGCAGTTTGGGACTTTTTAACAATGAGCAGTTCTTC; cdr3_aa: CASSLGLFNNEQFF